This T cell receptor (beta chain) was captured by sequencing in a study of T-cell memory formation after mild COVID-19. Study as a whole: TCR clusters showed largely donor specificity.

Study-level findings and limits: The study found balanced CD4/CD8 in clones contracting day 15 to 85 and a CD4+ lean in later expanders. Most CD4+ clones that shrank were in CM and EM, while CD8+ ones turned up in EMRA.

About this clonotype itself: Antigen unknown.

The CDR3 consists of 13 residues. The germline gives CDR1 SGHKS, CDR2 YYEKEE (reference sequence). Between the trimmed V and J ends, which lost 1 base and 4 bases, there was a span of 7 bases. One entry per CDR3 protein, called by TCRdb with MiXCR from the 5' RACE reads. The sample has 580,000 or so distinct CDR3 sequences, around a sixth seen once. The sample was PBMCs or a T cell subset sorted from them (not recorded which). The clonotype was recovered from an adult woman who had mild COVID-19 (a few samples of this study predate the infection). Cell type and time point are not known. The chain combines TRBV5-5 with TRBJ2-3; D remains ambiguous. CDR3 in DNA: TGTGCCAGCAGCTTGTCGGTTCCAGATACGCAGTATTTT. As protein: CASSLSVPDTQYF.